Shown below are 8 T cell receptor beta chains from a single sample sequenced in a study of STAT3 mutations in large granular lymphocyte leukemia (dated by TCRdb to about 2019). These receptors are not linked to any known antigen. Points the paper makes about the study in general: At least one immunodominant TCRbeta clonotype was present in every T-LGLL patient, and multiple immunodominant subclonotypes appeared in about half of the T-LGLL patients.

The protocol used for the library was the immunoSEQ multiplex PCR assay. This immuneACCESS table, as held by TCRdb, lists in-frame sequences with V and J called but not all clones. Of the missing ones, under half trace to an unresolved V gene in checked studies; the others have no known cause. This sample comprises approximately 3,500 clones, 65% to 75% of them detected only once. Around a third of the sample is in the top ten clones. The source material was peripheral blood mononuclear cells. These receptors were taken from a man in his sixties with T-cell large granular lymphocyte leukemia. Some clones in this sample may be carry-over from other donors' samples. The age is the age at diagnosis.

The chain links TRBV29-1 to TRBJ2-7; 7 positions match TRBD1. The V segment lost 6 bases and the J segment 3 bases; nucleotides outside the gene matches: 11. The CDR3 runs to 14 residues. Germline CDR1 and CDR2: SQVTM and ANQGSEA. CDR3 sequence: CSVVLTGLNYEQYF. CDR3 nucleotides: TGCAGCGTGGTACTGACAGGGCTTAACTACGAGCAGTACTTC.

The rearrangement uses TRBV30 and TRBJ2-3; 9 bases agree with TRBD2. With 5 bases clipped from V and 4 bases from J, the junction kept 4 bases outside the gene matches. The CDR3 runs 13 residues. Germline CDR1 reads GTSNPN; CDR2 reads SVGIG (reference sequence). DNA of the CDR3: TGTGCCTGGGAACTAGCGGGTTCAGATACGCAGTATTTT. Protein product: CAWELAGSDTQYF. The full variable domain, completed using reference TRBV30 and TRBJ2-3, is SQTIHQWPATLVQPVGSPLSLECTVEGTSNPNLYWYRQAAGRGLQLLFYSVGIGQISSEVPQNLSASRPQDRQFILSSKKLLLSDSGFYLCAWELAGSDTQYFGPGTRLTVL.

The chain recombines TRBV28 with TRBJ1-5; 8 bases fit TRBD1. The V segment lost 4 bases and the J segment 5 bases; nucleotides outside the gene matches: 7. There are 15 residues in the CDR3. Germline V CDR1 and CDR2: MDHEN, SYDVKM. The DNA for the CDR3 is TGTGCCAGCAGTTCTCAGGGGGCGAGCTATCAGCCCCAGCATTTT. Amino acids: CASSSQGASYQPQHF.

This rearrangement joins TRBV4-1 to TRBJ2-5, with 7 bases matching TRBD1. Trimming removed 1 base from V and 12 bases from J; junction bases left unmatched: 11. The CDR3 is 14 amino acids. Germline CDR1 is MGHRA and CDR2 is YSYEKL. The CDR3 here is CASSQVVGGTVEYF. CDR3 sequence (DNA): TGCGCCAGCAGCCAAGTTGTAGGGGGCACGGTGGAGTACTTC.

The chain recombines TRBV5-1 with TRBJ2-1; D might be TRBD1 (5 bases). V was shortened by 0 bases and J by 7 bases, with 20 bases between the two germline ends. The CDR3 contains 17 residues. Germline assignment: CDR1 SGHRS and CDR2 YFSETQ. The CDR3 DNA sequence: TGCGCCAGCAGCTTGGCTTCGAGCAGGGCGATTGGAAATGAGCAGTTCTTC. Encoded protein: CASSLASSRAIGNEQFF.

The chain joins TRBV25-1 to TRBJ1-2; the match to TRBD1 covers 7 bases. The CDR3 has 14 amino acids. The junction had 9 bases not matched to a gene; V was cut back by 7 bases and J by 4 bases. Germline V gene lookup returns CDR1 MGHDK and CDR2 SYGVNS. The CDR3 DNA is TGTGCCAGCACCACTGATGACAGGGCCTATGGCTACACCTTC. This encodes CASTTDDRAYGYTF.

The chain links TRBV23-1 to TRBJ2-5; 10 nucleotides align to TRBD2. TRBV23-1 counts as an open reading frame of uncertain function. The CDR3 totals 13 residues. After removal of 7 bases from V and 4 bases from J, the junction contained 3 bases not matched to a gene. The CDR3 nucleotides are TGCGCCAGCATGGCTAGCGGGAGAGAGACCCAGTACTTC. Amino acids: CASMASGRETQYF.

The chain uses TRBV29-1 and TRBJ1-1; TRBD1 might be the D (5 bases). Germline V gene data show CDR1 as SQVTM and CDR2 as ANQGSEA. The CDR3 is 12 amino acids. With 6 bases removed from V and 6 bases from J, the gap between germline ends came to 14 bases. CDR3 nucleotide sequence: TGCAGCGTGCCGGGACGAGTGCCTGAAGCTTTCTTT. Its protein is CSVPGRVPEAFF.